This is a list of T cell receptor beta chains from one sample in a study of control samples from healthy donors and cancer patients. TCRdb keeps only in-frame clones here, not all; method: immunoSEQ multiplex PCR. This sample has tens of thousands of clones, with around 88% found just once. Sample: PBMCs. These receptors all come from a woman aged 55 to 70 with lung cancer. Each CDR3 is given with its conserved first and last residue. D genes are given only for firm matches. Clone size is given for some rows only: seen once, a few or many times, or a class if the clone is expanded.

cdr3_aa cdr3_nt clone_size v_call d_call j_call
CASSVDSLYEQYF TGTGCCAGCAGCGTAGACTCACTCTACGAGCAGTACTTC - TRBV9 - TRBJ2-7
CASCLWTGNNGYTF TGTGCCAGCTGCCTATGGACGGGCAACAATGGCTACACCTTC - TRBV6-5 - TRBJ1-2
CASGPSNEKLFF TGTGCCAGTGGACCCTCTAATGAAAAACTGTTTTTT few TRBV12-3/TRBV12-4 - TRBJ1-4
CASSNPGQGAFEQYF TGTGCCAGCAGCAACCCGGGACAGGGGGCTTTCGAGCAGTACTTC - TRBV7-9 TRBD1 TRBJ2-7
CASSAQFGYTF TGTGCCAGCAGCGCCCAGTTCGGCTACACCTTC - TRBV9 - TRBJ1-2
CASSLGDGLTYNEQFF TGCGCCAGCAGCTTAGGTGACGGATTGACCTACAATGAGCAGTTCTTC - TRBV4-1 - TRBJ2-1
CASSLALGDTQYF TGTGCCAGCAGTTTAGCGCTGGGGGATACGCAGTATTTT - TRBV12-3/TRBV12-4 - TRBJ2-3
CASSLDGQPQYF TGTGCCAGCAGCTTAGATGGCCAGCCCCAGTATTTT - TRBV7-2 - TRBJ2-3
CASASFTEAFF TGTGCCAGCGCCAGCTTCACTGAAGCTTTCTTT - TRBV5-6 - TRBJ1-1
CASSPMGDRGAYGYTF TGTGCCAGTAGTCCCATGGGCGACAGGGGGGCCTATGGCTACACCTTC few TRBV19 TRBD1 TRBJ1-2
CASSPWGSGGTDTQYF TGCGCCAGCAGCCCCTGGGGCAGCGGGGGCACAGATACGCAGTATTTT few TRBV4-1 TRBD2 TRBJ2-3
CASSLARPLYGYTF TGTGCCAGCAGCTTAGCGAGGCCCCTCTATGGCTACACCTTC - TRBV7-9 - TRBJ1-2
CASSFTGRTEAFF TGTGCCAGCAGTTTCACAGGACGTACTGAAGCTTTCTTT - TRBV11-2 - TRBJ1-1
CASREGVYTEAFF TGTGCCAGCAGGGAGGGGGTATACACTGAAGCTTTCTTT - TRBV14 - TRBJ1-1
CASSLESNQPQHF TGTGCCAGCAGCTTAGAGAGCAATCAGCCCCAGCATTTT - TRBV7-2 - TRBJ1-5
CASSLPGSDTQYF TGCGCCAGCAGCTTGCCGGGGTCAGATACGCAGTATTTT few TRBV5-1 - TRBJ2-3
CATSDLLTPPYEQYF TGTGCCACCAGTGATTTGCTGACCCCTCCCTACGAGCAGTACTTC - TRBV24-1 - TRBJ2-7
CASSLGQNSPLHF TGCGCCAGCAGCTTGGGCCAGAATTCACCCCTCCACTTT - TRBV5-1 - TRBJ1-6
CPSSQGGGTGSYGYTF TGTCCCAGCAGCCAAGGGGGGGGGACAGGGAGCTATGGCTACACCTTC - TRBV3-1/TRBV3-2 TRBD1 TRBJ1-2
CASSERAWDTQYF TGTGCCAGCAGCGAACGGGCGTGGGATACGCAGTATTTT - TRBV9 - TRBJ2-3
CASSYTSTDTQYF TGTGCCAGCAGCTATACGAGCACAGATACGCAGTATTTT - TRBV27 - TRBJ2-3
CASSLGVRRGDEQYF TGTGCCAGCAGCTTAGGAGTTCGTAGGGGTGACGAGCAGTACTTC - TRBV11-1 - TRBJ2-7
CASRETDQETQYF TGTGCCAGCAGGGAGACAGACCAAGAGACCCAGTACTTC - TRBV12-3/TRBV12-4 - TRBJ2-5
CASSLLLAGGFSSYNEQFF TGTGCCAGCAGTTTATTGCTAGCGGGGGGATTTAGCTCCTACAATGAGCAGTTCTTC - TRBV28 TRBD2 TRBJ2-1
CARGGPGTETQYF TGCGCCAGGGGGGGGCCAGGTACAGAGACCCAGTACTTC - TRBV10-1 - TRBJ2-5
CASSGDSPLHF TGTGCCAGCAGTGGGGATTCACCCCTCCACTTT - TRBV12-3/TRBV12-4 - TRBJ1-6
CATSPGGSTDTQYF TGTGCCACCAGTCCCGGGGGGTCAACAGATACGCAGTATTTT - TRBV24-1 TRBD2 TRBJ2-3